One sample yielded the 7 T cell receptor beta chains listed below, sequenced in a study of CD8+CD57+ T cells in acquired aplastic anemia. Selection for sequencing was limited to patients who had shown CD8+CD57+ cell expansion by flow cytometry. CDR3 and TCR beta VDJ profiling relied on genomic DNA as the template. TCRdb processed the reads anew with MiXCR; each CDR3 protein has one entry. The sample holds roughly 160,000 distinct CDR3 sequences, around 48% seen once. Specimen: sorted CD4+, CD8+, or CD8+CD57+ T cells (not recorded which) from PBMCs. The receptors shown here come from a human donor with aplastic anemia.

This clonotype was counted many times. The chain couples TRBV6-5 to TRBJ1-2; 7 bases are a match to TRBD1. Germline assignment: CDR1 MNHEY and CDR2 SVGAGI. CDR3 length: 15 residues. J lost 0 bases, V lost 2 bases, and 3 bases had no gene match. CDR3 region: CASSYGDRSNYGYTF. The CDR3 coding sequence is TGTGCCAGCAGTTACGGGGACAGATCTAACTATGGCTACACCTTC.

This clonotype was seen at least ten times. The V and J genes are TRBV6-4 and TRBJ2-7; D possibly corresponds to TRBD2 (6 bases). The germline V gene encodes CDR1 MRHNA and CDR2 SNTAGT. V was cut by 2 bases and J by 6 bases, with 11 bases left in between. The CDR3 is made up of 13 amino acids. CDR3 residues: CASSDRDGSEQYF. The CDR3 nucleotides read TGTGCCAGCAGTGACAGGGACGGGAGCGAGCAGTACTTC.

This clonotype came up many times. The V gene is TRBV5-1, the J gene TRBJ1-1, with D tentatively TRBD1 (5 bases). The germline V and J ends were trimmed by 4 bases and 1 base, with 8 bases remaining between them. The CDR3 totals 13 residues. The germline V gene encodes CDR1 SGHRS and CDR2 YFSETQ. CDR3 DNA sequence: TGCGCCAGCAGCCCTGGACAGAACACTGAAGCTTTCTTT. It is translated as CASSPGQNTEAFF.

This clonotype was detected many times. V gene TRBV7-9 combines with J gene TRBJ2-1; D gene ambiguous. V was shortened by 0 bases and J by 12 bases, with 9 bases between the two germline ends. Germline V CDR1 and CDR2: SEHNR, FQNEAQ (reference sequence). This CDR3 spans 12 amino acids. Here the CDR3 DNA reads TGTGCCAGCAGCTTAGCCCAGAGAGGGCAGTTCTTC. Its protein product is CASSLAQRGQFF.

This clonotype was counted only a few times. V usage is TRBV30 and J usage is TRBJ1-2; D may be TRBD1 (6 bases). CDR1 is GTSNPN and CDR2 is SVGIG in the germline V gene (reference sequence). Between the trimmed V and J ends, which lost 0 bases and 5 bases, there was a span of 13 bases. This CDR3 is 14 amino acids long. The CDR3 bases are TGTGCCTGGAGTGTAACAGGGACTCCATATGGCTACACCTTC. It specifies CAWSVTGTPYGYTF.

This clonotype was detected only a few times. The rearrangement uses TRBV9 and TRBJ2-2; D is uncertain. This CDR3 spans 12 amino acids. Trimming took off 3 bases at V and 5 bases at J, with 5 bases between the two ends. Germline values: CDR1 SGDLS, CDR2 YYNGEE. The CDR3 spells CASSDRTGELFF. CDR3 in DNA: TGTGCCAGCAGCGACAGAACCGGGGAGCTGTTTTTT.

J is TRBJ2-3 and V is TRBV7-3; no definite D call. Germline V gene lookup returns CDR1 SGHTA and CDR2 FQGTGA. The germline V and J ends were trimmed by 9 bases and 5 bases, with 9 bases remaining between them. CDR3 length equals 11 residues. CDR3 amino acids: CASSMGDTQYF. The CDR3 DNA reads TGTGCCAGTAGTATGGGAGATACGCAGTATTTT.